These 21 T cell receptor beta chains share one sample of origin, sequenced in a study of T cells in Graves' hyperthyroidism and ophthalmopathy. Amplified TCR beta CDR3 regions came from RNA transcripts. Using the HTBI primer set, a first-round RT-PCR was run on the TCR CDR3. TCRdb analysed the multiplex PCR reads with MiXCR anew, one entry per CDR3 protein. Of hundreds of thousands of distinct CDR3 sequences listed, about 45% are singletons. Sequencing was done on a sample of peripheral blood or thyroid tissue (not recorded which). The receptor set was obtained from an adult man with Graves' disease, either hyperthyroidism or ophthalmopathy (not recorded which).

The V gene is TRBV5-1, the J gene TRBJ1-6; D is ambiguous. The V end was cut by 5 bases, the J end by 8 bases, with 14 bases between. The CDR3 runs to 14 residues. Germline CDR1 reads SGHRS; CDR2 reads YFSETQ. Written as DNA, the CDR3 is TGCGCCAGCAGACCCGAGTCCCGGGATTCACCCCTCCACTTT. Amino acid sequence: CASRPESRDSPLHF.

The chain uses TRBV15 and TRBJ1-5, with D unclear. CDR3 length equals 14 residues. Germline CDR1 is LNHNV and CDR2 is YYDKDF (reference sequence). V was pared by 3 bases and J by 2 bases, with 8 bases between. The CDR3 reads CATSSVAGNQPQHF. CDR3 coding DNA: TGTGCCACCAGCAGCGTAGCGGGCAATCAGCCCCAGCATTTT.

V gene TRBV20-1 combines with J gene TRBJ1-5; 7 bases agree with TRBD1. The CDR3 sequence is 15 residues long. J lost 3 bases, V lost 1 base, and 6 bases had no gene match. The germline V gene encodes CDR1 DFQATT and CDR2 SNEGSKA (reference sequence). The chain's CDR3 is CSARARTGPNQPQHF. CDR3 coding DNA: TGCAGTGCTAGAGCCCGGACAGGCCCCAATCAGCCCCAGCATTTT.

V gene TRBV5-1 combines with J gene TRBJ1-1; 7 nucleotides align to TRBD1. V was pared by 4 bases and J by 5 bases, with 5 bases of the junction left unmatched. The CDR3 consists of 13 residues. Per the germline V gene, CDR1 is SGHRS and CDR2 is YFSETQ. The CDR3 DNA is TGCGCCAGCAGCAGGGGGGACAGTACTGAAGCTTTCTTT. Its protein is CASSRGDSTEAFF.

This clonotype was seen at least ten times. CDR3 in DNA: TGCAGCGCGGGACGGTTGAACACTGAAGCTTTCTTT. Encoded protein: CSAGRLNTEAFF. The J gene is TRBJ1-1, the V gene TRBV29-1, with a tentative D call TRBD1 (5 bases). The ends were cut back, 7 bases at V and 0 bases at J, with 9 bases in the middle. The CDR3 is made up of 12 amino acids. Germline V gives CDR1 SQVTM, CDR2 ANQGSEA. Full variable domain (outside the CDR3, taken from reference TRBV29-1 and TRBJ1-1): SAVISQKPSRDICQRGTSLTIQCQVDSQVTMMFWYRQQPGQSLTLIATANQGSEATYESGFVIDKFPISRPNLTFSTLTVSNMSPEDSSIYLCSAGRLNTEAFFGQGTRLTVV.

Concerning this clonotype: Given a much more abundant clone one base away, this may be a read error. V is TRBV10-3 and J is TRBJ1-1; D might be TRBD1 (6 bases). Trimming left V 6 bases short and J 5 bases short, with 19 bases between. CDR3 size: 15 residues. Germline V gene data show CDR1 as ENHRY and CDR2 as SYGVKD. CDR3: CAIRGGQSGGTEAFF. In DNA, the CDR3 is TGTGCCATCAGGGGTGGACAGTCCGGAGGTACTGAAGCTTTCTTT.

This clonotype has more than one count but fewer than ten. The rearrangement joins TRBV19 to TRBJ1-3; D gene ambiguous. In germline, CDR1 is LNHDA, CDR2 SQIVND (reference sequence). Trimming shortened V by 3 bases and J by 2 bases, and 11 bases separated the two germline ends. The CDR3 length is 15 residues. CDR3 region: CASSMGEAAGNTIYF. The DNA of the CDR3 is TGTGCCAGTAGTATGGGCGAGGCAGCTGGAAACACCATATATTTT.

The rearrangement joins TRBV25-1 to TRBJ1-4; 7 bases match TRBD1. CDR1 MGHDK and CDR2 SYGVNS come from the germline V gene. This CDR3 contains 13 residues. V was clipped by 6 bases and J by 6 bases; unmatched bases: 4. For the CDR3, the DNA is TGTGCCAGCAGAGAACAGGGGCATGAAAAACTGTTTTTT. Its protein is CASREQGHEKLFF.

This rearrangement joins TRBV7-2 to TRBJ1-4; D is unresolved. V dropped 6 bases and J dropped 5 bases, with 16 bases sitting between them. From germline, CDR1 is SGHTA and CDR2 FQGNSA. This CDR3 comprises 15 residues. The CDR3 is CASSVMLRPNEKLFF. In DNA, the CDR3 is TGTGCCAGCAGTGTAATGTTACGGCCGAATGAAAAACTGTTTTTT.

A word on this clonotype: At one end the junction does not follow the germline gene, possibly because of a read error. J is TRBJ2-5 and V is TRBV5-1; D uncertain. Germline CDR1 is SGHRS and CDR2 is YFSETQ. The CDR3 runs to 14 residues. The CDR3 region has the DNA TGCGCCCGCAGCTTGGCCGGCATTCAAGAGACCCAGTACTTC. Its translation is CARSLAGIQETQYF.

The chain links TRBV10-3 to TRBJ1-3; a possible D gene is TRBD1 (6 bases). The CDR3 covers 16 residues. The germline CDR1 and CDR2 sequences are ENHRY and SYGVKD. Trimming took 3 bases from V and 0 from J, leaving 12 bases between them. Here the CDR3 reads CAISDRGGNSGNTIYF. In nucleotides, the CDR3 is TGTGCCATCAGTGACAGGGGAGGTAACTCTGGAAACACCATATATTTT.

This clonotype was found once. A single base separates this from a much larger clone, so it may be a read error. The chain has TRBV29-1 and TRBJ2-7, with 11 bases identical to TRBD2. The CDR3 covers 17 residues. Trimming cost V 1 base and J 6 bases; bases outside gene matches: 14. Per the germline V gene, CDR1 is SQVTM and CDR2 is ANQGSEA. The CDR3 coding sequence is TGCAGCGTTGAAGGATGGCTAGCGGGAGGAAGTGTGGGCGAGCAGTACTTC. Translating it yields CSVEGWLAGGSVGEQYF.

The CDR3 DNA is TGCAGCGCCAGCCGGACAGACGACACTGAAGCTTTCTTT. This sequence encodes CSASRTDDTEAFF. The chain carries TRBV29-1 and TRBJ1-1, with D perhaps TRBD1 (6 bases). Germline CDR1 is SQVTM and CDR2 is ANQGSEA. The CDR3 runs 13 residues. V lost 7 bases to trimming and J lost 3 bases, with 15 bases between them.

The chain employs TRBV20-1 and TRBJ1-5; 8 nucleotides agree with TRBD1. The CDR3 has 14 amino acids. V shed 2 bases, J shed 5 bases, and the junction held 5 bases outside the gene matches. Germline V gene sequence: CDR1 DFQATT, CDR2 SNEGSKA (reference sequence). CDR3 in DNA: TGCAGTGCTAGATCTTACAGGGGGGATCAGCCCCAGCATTTT. Translated: CSARSYRGDQPQHF.

The chain has TRBV2 and TRBJ2-7, with 7 bases lining up with TRBD1. This CDR3 spans 15 amino acids. The V segment lost 7 bases and the J segment 0 bases; nucleotides outside the gene matches: 9. Germline loops: CDR1 SNHLY, CDR2 FYNNEI. Here the CDR3 reads CASKTSRQGSYEQYF. DNA for the CDR3: TGTGCCAGCAAGACCTCTCGACAGGGCTCCTACGAGCAGTACTTC.

The chain carries TRBV5-1 and TRBJ2-2; D gene uncertain. Trimming stripped 7 bases from V and 7 bases from J, with 20 bases between. The CDR3 length is 15 residues. The germline gives CDR1 SGHRS, CDR2 YFSETQ. The CDR3, as DNA: TGCGCCAGCCACACCCCCGCCAGGTCGGACGGGGAGCTGTTTTTT. As protein: CASHTPARSDGELFF.

Only a few counts were recorded for this clonotype. The CDR3 sequence: CASRWGLAGQETQYF. CDR3 in DNA: TGTGCCAGCAGATGGGGACTAGCGGGTCAAGAGACCCAGTACTTC. The chain combines TRBV12-3 or TRBV12-4 with TRBJ2-5; the match to TRBD2 covers 12 bases. With V trimmed by 6 bases and J by 2 bases, 4 bases remained unmatched. The CDR3 has 15 residues.

As regards this clonotype: The germline gene is not matched at one end of the junction; a read error may be the cause. The V call is TRBV20-1, the J call TRBJ1-2; D not resolved. This CDR3 is built from 13 residues. Per germline, CDR1 DFQATT and CDR2 SNEGSKA (reference sequence). The CDR3 sequence is CSARESGNCGYTF. CDR3 DNA sequence: TGCAGTGCTAGAGAGAGCGGGAACTGTGGCTACACCTTC.

The chain joins TRBV5-8 to TRBJ2-6, with D possibly TRBD2 on 5 matching bases. Germline CDR1 reads SGHTS; CDR2 reads YDEGEE. The CDR3 contains 17 residues. The V and J ends lost 4 bases and 0 bases respectively, with 14 bases between them. In DNA form, the CDR3 reads TGTGCCAGCAGCCACGAGAGGGCGGACTCTGGGGCCAACGTCCTGACTTTC. It yields the protein CASSHERADSGANVLTF.

This clonotype was counted at least ten times. The genes are TRBV7-8 and TRBJ2-2; D may be TRBD2 (6 bases). This CDR3 spans 14 amino acids. Trimming stripped 2 bases from V and 5 bases from J, with 9 bases between. Germline V gene sequence: CDR1 SGHVS, CDR2 FQNEAQ. CDR3 region: CASSLMGGTGELFF. The CDR3 DNA reads TGTGCCAGCAGCTTAATGGGGGGTACCGGGGAGCTGTTTTTT.

The chain recombines TRBV6-5 with TRBJ2-2; D possibly corresponds to TRBD2 (6 bases). CDR3 length: 14 amino acids. V was cut by 6 bases and J by 7 bases, with 15 bases left in between. Per germline, CDR1 MNHEY and CDR2 SVGAGI. Here the CDR3 reads CASSSMWRGGELFF. CDR3 DNA sequence: TGTGCCAGCAGCTCGATGTGGCGGGGCGGGGAGCTGTTTTTT.